The following is a T cell receptor (beta chain) sequence with its context. The CDR3 is 14 amino acids. CDR1 is SGHDN, CDR2 FVKESK, per germline. V was cut by 0 bases and J by 5 bases, with 10 bases left in between. Assay: immunoSEQ multiplex PCR; the TCRdb copy retains only in-frame clones and omits some. The sample shows tens of thousands of clones, 90% to 95% of them seen only once. This sample was taken from a study of OX40 agonist ivuxolimab in advanced cancers. The genes are TRBV14 and TRBJ1-1, with no clear D. The sample consisted of CD4+ or CD8+ T cells sorted from blood, taken in a trial of the OX40 agonist ivuxolimab. The TCR was taken from an adult with an advanced solid tumor such as melanoma, head and neck, liver or kidney cancer. The CDR3: CASSQDMGSTEAFF. DNA for the CDR3: TGTGCCAGCAGCCAAGATATGGGGTCGACTGAAGCTTTCTTT.